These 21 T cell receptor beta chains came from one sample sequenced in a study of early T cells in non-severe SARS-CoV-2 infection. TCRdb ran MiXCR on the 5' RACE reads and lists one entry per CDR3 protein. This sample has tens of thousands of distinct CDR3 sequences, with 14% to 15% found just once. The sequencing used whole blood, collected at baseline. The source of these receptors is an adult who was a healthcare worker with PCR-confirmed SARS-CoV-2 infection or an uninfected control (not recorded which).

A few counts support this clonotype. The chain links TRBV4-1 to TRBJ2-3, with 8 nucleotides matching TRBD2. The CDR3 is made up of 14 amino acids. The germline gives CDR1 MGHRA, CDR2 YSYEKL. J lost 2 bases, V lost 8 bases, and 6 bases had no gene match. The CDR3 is CASGTSGNTDTQYF. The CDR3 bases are TGCGCCAGCGGAACTAGCGGTAACACAGATACGCAGTATTTT.

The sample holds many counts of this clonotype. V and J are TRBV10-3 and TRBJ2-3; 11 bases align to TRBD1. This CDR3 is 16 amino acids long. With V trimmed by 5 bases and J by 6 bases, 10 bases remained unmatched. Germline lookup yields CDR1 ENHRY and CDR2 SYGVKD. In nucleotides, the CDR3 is TGTGCCATCAGTCCTCCGGGACAGGGGGTCGGGGATACGCAGTATTTT. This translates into CAISPPGQGVGDTQYF.

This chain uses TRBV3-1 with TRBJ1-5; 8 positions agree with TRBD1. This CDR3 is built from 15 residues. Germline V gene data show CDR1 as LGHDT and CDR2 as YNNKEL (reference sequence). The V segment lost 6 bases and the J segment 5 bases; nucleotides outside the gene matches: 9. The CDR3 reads CASSQTGAWDQPQHF. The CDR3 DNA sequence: TGTGCCAGCAGTCAGACAGGGGCTTGGGATCAGCCCCAGCATTTT.

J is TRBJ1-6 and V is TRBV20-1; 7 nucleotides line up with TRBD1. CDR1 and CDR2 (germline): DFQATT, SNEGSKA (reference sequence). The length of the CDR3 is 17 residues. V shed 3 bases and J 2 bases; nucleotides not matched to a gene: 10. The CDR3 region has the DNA TGCAGTGCTAGGGACCGGGACAGCAGCGCCTATAATTCACCCCTCCACTTT. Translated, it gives CSARDRDSSAYNSPLHF.

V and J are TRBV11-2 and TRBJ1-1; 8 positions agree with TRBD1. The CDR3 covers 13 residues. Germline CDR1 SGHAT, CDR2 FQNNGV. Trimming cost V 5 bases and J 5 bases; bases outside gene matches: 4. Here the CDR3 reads CASSPTGGTEAFF. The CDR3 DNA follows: TGTGCCAGCAGCCCCACAGGGGGGACTGAAGCTTTCTTT.

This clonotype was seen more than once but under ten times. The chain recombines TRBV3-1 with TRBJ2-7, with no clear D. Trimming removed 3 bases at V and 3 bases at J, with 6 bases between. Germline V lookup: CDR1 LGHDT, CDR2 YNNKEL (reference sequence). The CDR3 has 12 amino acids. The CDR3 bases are TGTGCCAGCAGCCACGCGAGCTACGAGCAGTACTTC. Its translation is CASSHASYEQYF.

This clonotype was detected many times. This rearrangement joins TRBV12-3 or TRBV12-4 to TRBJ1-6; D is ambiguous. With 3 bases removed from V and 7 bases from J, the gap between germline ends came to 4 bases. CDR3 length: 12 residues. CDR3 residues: CASSFGNSPLHF. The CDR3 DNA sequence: TGTGCCAGCAGTTTCGGGAATTCACCCCTCCACTTT.

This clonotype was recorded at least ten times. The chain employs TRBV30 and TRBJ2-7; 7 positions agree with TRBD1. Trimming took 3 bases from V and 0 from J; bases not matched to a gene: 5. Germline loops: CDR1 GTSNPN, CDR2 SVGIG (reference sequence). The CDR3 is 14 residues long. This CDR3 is CAWSRQGGSYEQYF. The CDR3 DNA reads TGTGCCTGGAGCCGACAGGGTGGCTCCTACGAGCAGTACTTC. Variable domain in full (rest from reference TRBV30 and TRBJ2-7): SQTIHQWPATLVQPVGSPLSLECTVEGTSNPNLYWYRQAAGRGLQLLFYSVGIGQISSEVPQNLSASRPQDRQFILSSKKLLLSDSGFYLCAWSRQGGSYEQYFGPGTRLTVT.

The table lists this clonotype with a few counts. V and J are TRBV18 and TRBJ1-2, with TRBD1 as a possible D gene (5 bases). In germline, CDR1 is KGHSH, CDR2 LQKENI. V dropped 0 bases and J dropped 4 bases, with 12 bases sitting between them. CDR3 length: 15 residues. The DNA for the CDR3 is TGTGCCAGCTCACCACCGACTCCAGGGACCTATGGCTACACCTTC. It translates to CASSPPTPGTYGYTF.

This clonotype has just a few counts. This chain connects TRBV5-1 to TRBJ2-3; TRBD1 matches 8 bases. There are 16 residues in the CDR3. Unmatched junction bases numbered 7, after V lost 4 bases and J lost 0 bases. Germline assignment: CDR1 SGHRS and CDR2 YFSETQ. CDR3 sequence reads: CASSPGQGISTDTQYF. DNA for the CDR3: TGCGCCAGCAGCCCTGGACAGGGAATAAGCACAGATACGCAGTATTTT.

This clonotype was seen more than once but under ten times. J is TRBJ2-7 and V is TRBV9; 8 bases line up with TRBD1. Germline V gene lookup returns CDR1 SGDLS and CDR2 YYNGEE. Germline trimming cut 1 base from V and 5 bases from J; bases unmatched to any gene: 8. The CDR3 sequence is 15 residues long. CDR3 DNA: TGTGCCAGCAGCGTAAACCCACAGGGGGTCCACGAGCAGTACTTC. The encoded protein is CASSVNPQGVHEQYF.

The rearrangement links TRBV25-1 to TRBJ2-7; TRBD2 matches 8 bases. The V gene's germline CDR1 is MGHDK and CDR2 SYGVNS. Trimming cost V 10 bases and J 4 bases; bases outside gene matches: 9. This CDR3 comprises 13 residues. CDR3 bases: TGTGCCACCAGGGGCGGGGGGCGATACGAGCAGTACTTC. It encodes CATRGGGRYEQYF.

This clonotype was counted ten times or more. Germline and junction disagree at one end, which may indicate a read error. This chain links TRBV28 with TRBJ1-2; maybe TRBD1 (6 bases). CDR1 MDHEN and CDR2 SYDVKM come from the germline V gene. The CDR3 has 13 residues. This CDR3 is CASSLQQGVAPLF. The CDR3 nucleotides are TGTGCCAGCAGTTTGCAACAGGGAGTTGCCCCCCTCTTC.

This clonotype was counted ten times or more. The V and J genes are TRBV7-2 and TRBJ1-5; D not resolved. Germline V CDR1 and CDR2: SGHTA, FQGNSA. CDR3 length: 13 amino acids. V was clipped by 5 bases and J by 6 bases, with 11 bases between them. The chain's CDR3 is CASSDGVGQPQHF. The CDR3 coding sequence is TGTGCCAGCAGCGACGGGGTCGGTCAGCCCCAGCATTTT.

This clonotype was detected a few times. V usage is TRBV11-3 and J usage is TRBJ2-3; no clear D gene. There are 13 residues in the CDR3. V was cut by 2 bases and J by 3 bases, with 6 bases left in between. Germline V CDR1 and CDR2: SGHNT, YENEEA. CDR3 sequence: CASSLHMTDTQYF. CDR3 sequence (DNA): TGTGCCAGCAGCTTACATATGACAGATACGCAGTATTTT.

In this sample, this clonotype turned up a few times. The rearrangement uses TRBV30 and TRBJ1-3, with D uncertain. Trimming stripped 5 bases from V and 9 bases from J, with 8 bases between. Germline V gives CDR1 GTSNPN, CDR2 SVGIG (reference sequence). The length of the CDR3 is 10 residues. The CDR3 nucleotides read TGTGCCTGGGGAGAAGGCACCATATATTTT. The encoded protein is CAWGEGTIYF. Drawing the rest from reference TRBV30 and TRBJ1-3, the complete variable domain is SQTIHQWPATLVQPVGSPLSLECTVEGTSNPNLYWYRQAAGRGLQLLFYSVGIGQISSEVPQNLSASRPQDRQFILSSKKLLLSDSGFYLCAWGEGTIYFGEGSWLTVV.

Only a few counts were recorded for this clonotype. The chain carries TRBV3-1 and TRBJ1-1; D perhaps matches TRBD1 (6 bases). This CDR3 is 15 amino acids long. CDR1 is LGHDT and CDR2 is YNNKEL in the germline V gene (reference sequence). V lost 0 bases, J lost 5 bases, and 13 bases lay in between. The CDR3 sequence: CASSQESRGRTEAFF. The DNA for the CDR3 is TGTGCCAGCAGCCAAGAAAGCAGGGGTCGGACTGAAGCTTTCTTT.

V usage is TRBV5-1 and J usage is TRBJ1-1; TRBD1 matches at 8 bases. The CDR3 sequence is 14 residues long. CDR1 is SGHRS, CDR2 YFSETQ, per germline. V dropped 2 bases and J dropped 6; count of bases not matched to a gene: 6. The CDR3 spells CASSLDRGVSEAFF. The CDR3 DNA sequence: TGCGCCAGCAGCTTAGACAGGGGAGTTTCTGAAGCTTTCTTT.

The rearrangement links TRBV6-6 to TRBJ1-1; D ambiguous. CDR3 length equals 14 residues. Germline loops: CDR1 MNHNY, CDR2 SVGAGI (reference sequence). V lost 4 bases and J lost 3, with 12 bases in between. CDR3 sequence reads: CASSFPERDTEAFF. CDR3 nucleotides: TGTGCCAGCAGTTTCCCGGAGAGGGACACTGAAGCTTTCTTT.

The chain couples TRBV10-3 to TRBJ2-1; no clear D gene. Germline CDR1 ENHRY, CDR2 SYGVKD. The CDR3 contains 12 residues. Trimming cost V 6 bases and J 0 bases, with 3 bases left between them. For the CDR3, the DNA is TGTGCCATCAGGGCCTCCTACAATGAGCAGTTCTTC. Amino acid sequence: CAIRASYNEQFF.

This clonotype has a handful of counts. CDR3 DNA: TGTGCCTGGAGTTTAGTTGCCGGGGAGCTGTTTTTT. Translated: CAWSLVAGELFF. The genes are TRBV30 and TRBJ2-2; no clear D gene. The CDR3 covers 12 residues. The germline V gene has CDR1 GTSNPN and CDR2 SVGIG (reference sequence). The V end lost 2 bases, the J end lost 6 bases, and 7 bases lay between the germline ends.